This record looks at one T cell receptor (beta chain) sequence and its context. The antigen is not known. The source of the sample is a study of T cell responses to AZD1222 COVID-19 vaccine. Study-level points and caveats: After two AZD1222 doses, spike-specific TCR breadth and depth rose versus day 0.

Trimming cost V 5 bases and J 5 bases, with 16 bases left between them. Germline V gene data show CDR1 as SGHTA and CDR2 as FQGNSA. The CDR3 runs 15 residues. Produced via immunoSEQ multiplex PCR; TCRdb's table is partial and in-frame only. Among about 120,000 clones listed, about 85% were seen once. This TCR came from an adult in good health. The chain links TRBV7-2 to TRBJ1-5, with D maybe TRBD1 (6 bases). The sequencing used peripheral blood, collected on day 0 of AZD1222 vaccination. In DNA form, the CDR3 reads TGTGCCAGCAGCCCCCGGGTGAGGGGGGATCAGCCCCAGCATTTT. It codes for CASSPRVRGDQPQHF.